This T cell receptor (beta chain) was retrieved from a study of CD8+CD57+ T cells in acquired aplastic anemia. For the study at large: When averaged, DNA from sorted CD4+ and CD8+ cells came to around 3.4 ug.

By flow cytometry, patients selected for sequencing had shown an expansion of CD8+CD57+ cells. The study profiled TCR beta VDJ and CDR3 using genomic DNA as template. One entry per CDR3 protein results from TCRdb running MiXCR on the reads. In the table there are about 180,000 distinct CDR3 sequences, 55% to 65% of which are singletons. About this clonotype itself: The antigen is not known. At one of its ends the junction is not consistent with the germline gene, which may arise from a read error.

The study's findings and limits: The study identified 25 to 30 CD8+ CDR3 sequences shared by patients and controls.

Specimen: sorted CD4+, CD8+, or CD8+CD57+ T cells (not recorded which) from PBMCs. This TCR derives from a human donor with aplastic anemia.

The DNA of the CDR3 is TGCGCCATCAGGGGGACAGGGAATAGCAATCAGCCCCAGCATTTT. This translates into CAIRGTGNSNQPQHF. The chain employs TRBV10-3 and TRBJ1-5; 9 bases line up with TRBD1. Germline CDR1 reads ENHRY; CDR2 reads SYGVKD. This CDR3 has 15 amino acids.